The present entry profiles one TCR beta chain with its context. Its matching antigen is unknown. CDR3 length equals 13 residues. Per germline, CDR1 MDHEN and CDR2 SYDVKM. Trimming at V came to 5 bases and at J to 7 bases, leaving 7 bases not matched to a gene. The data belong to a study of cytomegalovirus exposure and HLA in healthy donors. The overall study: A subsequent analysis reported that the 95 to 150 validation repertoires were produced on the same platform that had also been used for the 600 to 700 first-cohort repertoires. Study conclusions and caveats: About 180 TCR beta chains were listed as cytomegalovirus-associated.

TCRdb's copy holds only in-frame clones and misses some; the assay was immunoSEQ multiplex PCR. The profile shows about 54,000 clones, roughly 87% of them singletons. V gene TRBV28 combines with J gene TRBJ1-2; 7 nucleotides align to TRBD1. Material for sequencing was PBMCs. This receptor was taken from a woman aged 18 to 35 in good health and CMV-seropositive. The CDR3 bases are TGTGCCAGCAGTCTCCAGGGGGGCATTGGCTACACCTTC. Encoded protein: CASSLQGGIGYTF.